The 10 T cell receptor beta chains reported below all come from one sample, sequenced in a study of molecular identifiers for immune sequencing clone quantification. Each CDR3 protein gets one entry after TCRdb re-called the PCR reads with MiXCR. The table shows about 330,000 distinct CDR3 sequences, with 24% occurring only once. The material sequenced was naive CD8+ T cells from blood, with Jurkat cell RNA spiked in. Subset defined: FACS-sorted CD8+CD4-CCR7+CD45RA+ naive T cells. The receptors derive from a human donor in good health. Some libraries in this study had Jurkat cell RNA spiked in.

This clonotype occurred many times. This chain joins TRBV28 and TRBJ2-1; 9 bases are a match to TRBD2. V dropped 1 base and J dropped 5; count of bases not matched to a gene: 6. The CDR3 runs to 16 residues. Germline CDR1 is MDHEN and CDR2 is SYDVKM. Here the CDR3 DNA reads TGTGCCAGCAGTTTATTAGGGACTAGCTCTGACAATGAGCAGTTCTTC. Translating it yields CASSLLGTSSDNEQFF.

The rearrangement links TRBV27 to TRBJ2-3; D possibly corresponds to TRBD2 (5 bases). Germline V gene data show CDR1 as MNHEY and CDR2 as SMNVEV (reference sequence). The CDR3 loop spans 14 amino acids. With 7 bases removed from V and 0 bases from J, the gap between germline ends came to 11 bases. The CDR3 DNA is TGTGCCAGCATGTGGGAGCCTAGCACAGATACGCAGTATTTT. Translation gives CASMWEPSTDTQYF.

On this clonotype: The junction departs from germline at one end; a sequencing error may be responsible. The genes are TRBV6-5 and TRBJ2-5, with 8 positions matching TRBD2. CDR1 is MNHEY and CDR2 is SVGAGI in the germline V gene. The CDR3 runs to 12 residues. CDR3 residues: CATWTSSETQNF. CDR3 nucleotides: TGTGCCACCTGGACTAGCAGTGAGACCCAGAACTTC.

V and J are TRBV12-3 or TRBV12-4 and TRBJ2-3; D is ambiguous. The CDR3 spans 16 residues. Trimming pared 2 bases from V and 0 bases from J, leaving 12 bases between. CDR3: CASSLIQVASTDTQYF. The CDR3 DNA reads TGTGCCAGCAGTTTAATCCAGGTGGCGAGCACAGATACGCAGTATTTT.

This clonotype was counted at least ten times. This chain connects TRBV5-6 to TRBJ1-6; tentative D call: TRBD1 (5 bases). The V end lost 0 bases, the J end lost 6 bases, and 7 bases lay between the germline ends. CDR3 length: 14 residues. Germline lookup yields CDR1 SGHDT and CDR2 YYEEEE. The CDR3 reads CASSLGQGNSPLHF. In DNA form, the CDR3 reads TGTGCCAGCAGCTTGGGGCAGGGTAATTCACCCCTCCACTTT.

Only a few counts were recorded for this clonotype. The chain has TRBV24-1 and TRBJ1-3; TRBD1 is a possible D gene (5 bases). The CDR3 is made up of 14 amino acids. The V gene's germline CDR1 is KGHDR and CDR2 SFDVKD. Trimming stripped 11 bases from V and 2 bases from J, with 15 bases between. This CDR3 reads CAIHRWGTGNTIYF. CDR3 DNA sequence: TGTGCCATCCACAGGTGGGGGACTGGAAACACCATATATTTT.

This clonotype was found many times. The V gene is TRBV6-6, the J gene TRBJ2-5; perhaps TRBD2 as D (5 bases). Germline lookup yields CDR1 MNHNY and CDR2 SVGAGI (reference sequence). The CDR3 contains 15 residues. V lost 2 bases, J lost 3 bases, and 13 bases lay in between. In DNA form, the CDR3 reads TGTGCCAGCAGTTACCTGAGCGGTGGTGAAGAGACCCAGTACTTC. Translation: CASSYLSGGEETQYF.

The chain is built from TRBV11-2 and TRBJ1-6; D call uncertain. Trimming pared 1 base from V and 4 bases from J, leaving 11 bases between. Germline V gives CDR1 SGHAT, CDR2 FQNNGV. The CDR3 is made up of 16 amino acids. The CDR3 DNA reads as TGTGCCAGCAGCTTAGTGGGAAAGGTTTATAATTCACCCCTCCACTTT. Protein product: CASSLVGKVYNSPLHF.

At least ten counts were recorded for this clonotype. The V and J genes are TRBV5-1 and TRBJ2-7, with D possibly TRBD2 on 5 matching bases. V lost 3 bases and J lost 1, with 11 bases in between. The CDR3 extends over 14 amino acids. Germline CDR1 SGHRS, CDR2 YFSETQ. CDR3 nucleotide sequence: TGCGCCAGCAGCTCCTACAGCGGTTCCTACGAGCAGTACTTC. Translation: CASSSYSGSYEQYF.

In its sample, this clonotype was seen many times. The J gene is TRBJ2-7, the V gene TRBV20-1; D is undetermined. CDR3 length: 14 residues. Trimming took off 0 bases at V and 0 bases at J, with 9 bases between the two ends. Germline loops: CDR1 DFQATT, CDR2 SNEGSKA (reference sequence). The CDR3 DNA reads TGCAGTGCTAGAGATGGGCAGGCCTCCTACGAGCAGTACTTC. As protein: CSARDGQASYEQYF.